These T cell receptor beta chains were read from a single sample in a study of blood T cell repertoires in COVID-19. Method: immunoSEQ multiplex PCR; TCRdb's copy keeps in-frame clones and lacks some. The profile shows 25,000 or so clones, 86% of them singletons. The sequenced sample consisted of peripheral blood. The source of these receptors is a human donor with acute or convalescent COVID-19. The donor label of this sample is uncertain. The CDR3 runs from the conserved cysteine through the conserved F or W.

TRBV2	CASSAQLHENTIYF
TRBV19	CASSEAFTQYF
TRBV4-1	CASSQEQGNEQFF
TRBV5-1	CASSFALTNTEAFF
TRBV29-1	CSVVGNRNEQFF
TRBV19	CASSIVQGAGDTQYF
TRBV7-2	CASSPTGGVNQPQHF
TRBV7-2	CASSTETVSNTGELFF
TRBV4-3	CASSLRSGGADTQYF
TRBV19	CASSIGGQLAPPYNEQFF
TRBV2	CASRRDPGTTEAFF
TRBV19	CASRAKIRDRVGIQYF
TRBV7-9	CASSFTYEQYF
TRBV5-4	CASTRQGFTEAFF
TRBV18	CASSPFQTSPNTGELFF
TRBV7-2	CASSLQGQGAGGYTF
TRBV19	CASSIMAGLNEKLFF